This TCR beta chain was sequenced in a study of T-cell memory formation after mild COVID-19. About the research overall: Largely, the TCR clusters proved donor specific. Study findings and constraints: Second-wave clones reaching peak frequency on day 37 lacked confirmed SARS-CoV-2 specificity. Clones shrinking between day 15 and 85 showed a balanced CD4/CD8 split, and those that grew later tilted toward CD4+.

Germline lookup yields CDR1 SGHRS and CDR2 YFSETQ. The CDR3 loop spans 12 amino acids. The V end lost 3 bases, the J end lost 3 bases, and 7 bases lay between the germline ends. To note about this clonotype: Its target is not known.

5'RACE, which relied on constant-segment primers, yielded TCR alpha and TCR beta cDNA libraries carrying sample barcodes and UMIs. MiXCR was run by TCRdb on the 5' RACE reads, yielding one entry per CDR3 protein. This repertoire shows approximately 100,000 distinct CDR3 sequences, about 15% found once; its top ten account for approximately 28%. This TCR derives from an adult woman who had mild COVID-19 (a few samples of this study predate the infection). Cell type and time point are not known. The chain joins TRBV5-1 to TRBJ2-7, with a weak D call TRBD1 (5 bases). The sequencing input was PBMCs or a T cell subset sorted from them (not recorded which). The DNA of the CDR3 is TGCGCCAGCAGCTCGGACAACTACGAGCAGTACTTC. It codes for CASSSDNYEQYF.